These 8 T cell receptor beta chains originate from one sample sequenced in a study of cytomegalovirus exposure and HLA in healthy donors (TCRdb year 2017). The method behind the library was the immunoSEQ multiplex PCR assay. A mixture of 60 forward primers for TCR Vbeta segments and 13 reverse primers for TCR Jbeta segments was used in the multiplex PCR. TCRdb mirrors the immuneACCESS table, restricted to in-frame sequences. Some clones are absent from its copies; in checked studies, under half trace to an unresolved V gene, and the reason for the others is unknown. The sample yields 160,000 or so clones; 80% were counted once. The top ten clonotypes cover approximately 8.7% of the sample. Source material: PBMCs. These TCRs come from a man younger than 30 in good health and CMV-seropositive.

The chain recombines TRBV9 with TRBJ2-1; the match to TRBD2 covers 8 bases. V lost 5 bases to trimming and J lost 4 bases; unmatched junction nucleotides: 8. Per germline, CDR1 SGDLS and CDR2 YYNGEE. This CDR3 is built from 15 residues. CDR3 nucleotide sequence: TGTGCCAGCAGTTCGATCGGGGGGGATTACAATGAGCAGTTCTTC. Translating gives CASSSIGGDYNEQFF.

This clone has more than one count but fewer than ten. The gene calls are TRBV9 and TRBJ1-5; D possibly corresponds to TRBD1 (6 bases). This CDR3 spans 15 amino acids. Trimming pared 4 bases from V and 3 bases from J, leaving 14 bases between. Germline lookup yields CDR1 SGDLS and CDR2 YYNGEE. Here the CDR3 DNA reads TGTGCCAGCAGCCCACACTACAGGGACAATCAGCCCCAGCATTTT. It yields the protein CASSPHYRDNQPQHF.

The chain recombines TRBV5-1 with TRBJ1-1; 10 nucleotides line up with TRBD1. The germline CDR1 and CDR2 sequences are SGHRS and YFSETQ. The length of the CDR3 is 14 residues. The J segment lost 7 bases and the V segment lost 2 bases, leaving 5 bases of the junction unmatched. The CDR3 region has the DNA TGCGCCAGCAGCTTAGGACAGGGGGACCGTGAAGCTTTCTTT. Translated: CASSLGQGDREAFF.

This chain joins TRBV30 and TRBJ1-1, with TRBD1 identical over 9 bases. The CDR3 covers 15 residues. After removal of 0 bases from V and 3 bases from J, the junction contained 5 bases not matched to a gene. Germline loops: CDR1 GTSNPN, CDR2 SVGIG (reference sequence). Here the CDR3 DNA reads TGTGCCTGGAGTGTAGCACAGGGGGCGGACACTGAAGCTTTCTTT. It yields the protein CAWSVAQGADTEAFF.

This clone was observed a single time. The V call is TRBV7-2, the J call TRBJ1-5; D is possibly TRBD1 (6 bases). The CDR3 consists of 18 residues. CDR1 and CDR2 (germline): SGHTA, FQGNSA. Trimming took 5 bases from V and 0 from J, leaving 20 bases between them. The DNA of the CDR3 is TGTGCCAGCAGCAGGGGCGGGGGCCTAACTAATAGCAATCAGCCCCAGCATTTT. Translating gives CASSRGGGLTNSNQPQHF.

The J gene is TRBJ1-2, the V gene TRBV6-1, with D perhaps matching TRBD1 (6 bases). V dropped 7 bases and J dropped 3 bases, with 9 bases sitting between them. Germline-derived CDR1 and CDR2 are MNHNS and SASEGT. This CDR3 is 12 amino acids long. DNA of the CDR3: TGTGCCAGCAAACAGGGTGACTATGGCTACACCTTC. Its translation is CASKQGDYGYTF.

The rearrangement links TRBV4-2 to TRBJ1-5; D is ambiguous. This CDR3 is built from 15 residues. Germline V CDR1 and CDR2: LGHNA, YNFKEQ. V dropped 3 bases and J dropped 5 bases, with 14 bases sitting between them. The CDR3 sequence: CASSQSSTEHQPQHF. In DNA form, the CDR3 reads TGTGCCAGCAGCCAGTCCTCTACTGAGCATCAGCCCCAGCATTTT.

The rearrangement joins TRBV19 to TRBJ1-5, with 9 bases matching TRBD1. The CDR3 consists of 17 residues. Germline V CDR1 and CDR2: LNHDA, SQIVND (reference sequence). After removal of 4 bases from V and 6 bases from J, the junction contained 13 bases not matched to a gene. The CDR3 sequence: CASSTRQGVFYSQPQHF. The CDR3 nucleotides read TGTGCCAGTAGTACCCGACAGGGGGTGTTCTATAGTCAGCCCCAGCATTTT.